What follows is one TCR beta chain and its context. Unique molecular identifiers were incorporated into the prepared TCRbeta library. TCRdb re-called the PCR reads through MiXCR, storing one row per CDR3 protein. The table records about 500,000 distinct CDR3 sequences, around a third of them present only once. This specimen belongs to a study of T-cell reconstitution after alpha-beta-depleted transplantation in children. This CDR3 is built from 14 residues. V was pared by 7 bases and J by 0 bases, with 4 bases of the junction left unmatched. CDR1 is DFQATT and CDR2 is SNEGSKA in the germline V gene (reference sequence).

The sequencing used PBMCs from the stem cell graft donor, collected from the stem cell graft. This chain uses TRBV20-1 with TRBJ1-3; 9 bases are a match to TRBD1. The source of this sequence is a human donor who donated a stem cell graft to a child with aplastic anemia. CDR3 DNA: TGCAGTGGAACAGGGGGCTACTCTGGAAACACCATATATTTT. This codes for CSGTGGYSGNTIYF.